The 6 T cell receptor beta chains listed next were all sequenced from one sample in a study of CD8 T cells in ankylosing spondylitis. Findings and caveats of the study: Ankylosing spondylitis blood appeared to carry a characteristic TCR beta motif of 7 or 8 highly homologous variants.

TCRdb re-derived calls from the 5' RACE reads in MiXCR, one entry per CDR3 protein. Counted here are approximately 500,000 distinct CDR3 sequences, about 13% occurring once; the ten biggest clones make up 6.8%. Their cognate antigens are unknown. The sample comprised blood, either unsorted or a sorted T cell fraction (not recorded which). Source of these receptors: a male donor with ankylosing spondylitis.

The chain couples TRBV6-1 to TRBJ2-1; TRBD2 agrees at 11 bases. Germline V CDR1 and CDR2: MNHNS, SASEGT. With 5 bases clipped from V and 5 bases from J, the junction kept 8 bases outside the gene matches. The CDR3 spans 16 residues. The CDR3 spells CASSRTLAGGNNEQFF. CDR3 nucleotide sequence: TGTGCCAGCAGTCGAACCCTAGCGGGAGGAAACAATGAGCAGTTCTTC.

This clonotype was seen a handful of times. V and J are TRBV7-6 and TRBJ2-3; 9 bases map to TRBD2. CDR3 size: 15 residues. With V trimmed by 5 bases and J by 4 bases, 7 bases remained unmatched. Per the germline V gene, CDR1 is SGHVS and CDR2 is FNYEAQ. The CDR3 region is CASSPIAGAPDTQYF. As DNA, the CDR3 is TGTGCCAGCAGCCCTATAGCGGGAGCCCCAGATACGCAGTATTTT.

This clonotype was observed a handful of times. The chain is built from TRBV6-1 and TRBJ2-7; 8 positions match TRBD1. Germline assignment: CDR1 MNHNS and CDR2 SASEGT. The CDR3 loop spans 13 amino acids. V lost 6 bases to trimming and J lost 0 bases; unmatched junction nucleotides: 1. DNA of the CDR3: TGTGCCAGCAGGGACAGGGTCTCCTACGAGCAGTACGTC. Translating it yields CASRDRVSYEQYV.

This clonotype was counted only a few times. CDR3 region: CASSPLGGPETQYF. The CDR3 DNA sequence: TGTGCCAGCAGTCCTCTCGGGGGTCCAGAGACCCAGTACTTC. The chain is built from TRBV2 and TRBJ2-5, with a weak D call TRBD2 (6 bases). V lost 5 bases and J 4 bases, leaving 14 bases between the germline ends. Germline CDR1 SNHLY, CDR2 FYNNEI. This CDR3 contains 14 residues.

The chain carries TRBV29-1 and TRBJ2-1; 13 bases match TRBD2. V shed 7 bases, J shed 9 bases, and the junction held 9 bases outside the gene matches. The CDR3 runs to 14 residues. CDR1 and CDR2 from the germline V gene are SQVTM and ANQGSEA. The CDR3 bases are TGCAGCGCCGGGGGACTAGCGGGAAGGGGTGAGCAGTTCTTC. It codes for CSAGGLAGRGEQFF.

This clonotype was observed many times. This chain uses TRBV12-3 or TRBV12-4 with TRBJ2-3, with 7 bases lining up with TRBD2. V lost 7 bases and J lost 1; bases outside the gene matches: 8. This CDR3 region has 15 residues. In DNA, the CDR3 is TGTGCCAGCACCGTTAAGGGAGGGGGCACAGATACGCAGTATTTT. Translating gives CASTVKGGGTDTQYF.